Listed here are 19 T cell receptor beta chains from one sample, sequenced in a study of shared clonotypes between healthy human individuals. The protocol was immunoSEQ multiplex PCR, while the TCRdb copy is restricted to in-frame clones and leaves out a portion. This table has about 1.5 million clones, 96% appearing once. The sample taken for sequencing was naive CD4+ T cells sorted from blood. The subset was: CD45RA+ positively selected. Every receptor here comes from a man aged 25 to 40 in good health.

The chain carries TRBV6-1 and TRBJ2-2, with a possible D match to TRBD2 (6 bases). V gave up 7 bases and J gave up 6 bases, with 18 bases separating them. Germline V gene data show CDR1 as MNHNS and CDR2 as SASEGT. The length of the CDR3 is 15 residues. The CDR3 sequence is CASNLLEGLSGELFF. The CDR3 DNA follows: TGTGCCAGCAATCTTCTGGAGGGGTTGTCCGGGGAGCTGTTTTTT.

For this clone: Other DNA sequences in the sample encode the same CDR3. The J gene is TRBJ2-1, the V gene TRBV18, with 10 bases identical to TRBD2. V shed 3 bases and J 1 base; nucleotides not matched to a gene: 3. Germline V gene data show CDR1 as KGHSH and CDR2 as LQKENI. CDR3 length: 16 residues. In nucleotides, the CDR3 is TGTGCCAGCTCACCCTTAGCGGGAGGATCCTACAATGAGCAGTTCTTC. Translation: CASSPLAGGSYNEQFF.

This clone was seen just once. This sequence joins TRBV2 and TRBJ2-3, with TRBD2 identical over 9 bases. V shed 8 bases and J 5 bases; nucleotides not matched to a gene: 11. Per the germline V gene, CDR1 is SNHLY and CDR2 is FYNNEI. This CDR3 has 15 residues. The CDR3: CASVGREGRKDTQYF. Here the CDR3 DNA reads TGTGCCAGCGTCGGGCGGGAGGGCCGAAAAGATACGCAGTATTTT. Supplemented by reference TRBV2 and TRBJ2-3, the full variable domain reads EPEVTQTPSHQVTQMGQEVILRCVPISNHLYFYWYRQILGQKVEFLVSFYNNEISEKSEIFDDQFSVERPDGSNFTLKIRSTKLEDSAMYFCASVGREGRKDTQYFGPGTRLTVL.

The table lists this clone with a count of one. This rearrangement joins TRBV6-5 to TRBJ2-2; D unclear. In germline, CDR1 is MNHEY, CDR2 SVGAGI. The CDR3 contains 14 residues. Trimming removed 4 bases from V and 6 bases from J, with 12 bases in between. The CDR3 sequence: CASSSRQVPGELFF. The CDR3 DNA is TGTGCCAGCAGTTCGAGACAAGTCCCCGGGGAGCTGTTTTTT.

The chain uses TRBV7-9 and TRBJ1-2; D may be TRBD1 (5 bases). From germline, CDR1 is SEHNR and CDR2 FQNEAQ (reference sequence). The CDR3 has 19 residues. Deletions cut 5 bases from V and 3 bases from J, with 28 bases between. DNA of the CDR3: TGTGCCAGCAGCCGACCGCGATTGGGGATAAAGGAACAGGACTATGGCTACACCTTC. It is translated as CASSRPRLGIKEQDYGYTF.

The chain combines TRBV5-1 with TRBJ2-5; D is possibly TRBD1 or TRBD2 (5 bases each). The CDR3 has 16 residues. CDR1 and CDR2 (germline): SGHRS, YFSETQ. V lost 0 bases and J lost 0, with 12 bases in between. CDR3 DNA: TGCGCCAGCAGCTTGGCCCGGGGCAGCCACCAAGAGACCCAGTACTTC. Its translation: CASSLARGSHQETQYF.

The gene calls are TRBV2 and TRBJ2-2; TRBD2 is a possible D gene (6 bases). V shed 5 bases and J shed 7 bases, with 20 bases lying between them. Germline values: CDR1 SNHLY, CDR2 FYNNEI. The CDR3 runs 16 residues. The CDR3 DNA reads TGTGCCAGCAGTTTCCAACCGGGACTGAGTCTCGGGGAGCTGTTTTTT. Translating it yields CASSFQPGLSLGELFF.

The V and J genes are TRBV27 and TRBJ1-2; tentative D call: TRBD1 (5 bases). V was cut by 10 bases and J by 8 bases, with 23 bases left in between. The CDR3 has 14 amino acids. The germline V gene encodes CDR1 MNHEY and CDR2 SMNVEV (reference sequence). The CDR3, as DNA: TGTGCCACCCCATATACCCCCCAGGGCCAAGGCTACACCTTC. It is translated as CATPYTPQGQGYTF.

The chain carries TRBV4-1 and TRBJ1-2; possible D gene TRBD1, 6 bases. Germline lookup yields CDR1 MGHRA and CDR2 YSYEKL. The CDR3 totals 16 residues. V lost 1 base to trimming and J lost 5 bases, with 17 bases between them. CDR3 amino acids: CASSQGFVGQAYGYTF. The DNA of the CDR3 is TGCGCCAGCAGCCAAGGATTTGTGGGACAAGCTTATGGCTACACCTTC.

The rearrangement uses TRBV10-1 and TRBJ2-3; 7 bases fit TRBD1. The CDR3 is 15 residues long. Trimming removed 6 bases from V and 0 bases from J; junction bases left unmatched: 6. Germline V gene sequence: CDR1 WNHNN, CDR2 SYGVQD (reference sequence). The CDR3 nucleotides are TGCGCCAGCAGCCGACAGGGATCTAGCACAGATACGCAGTATTTT. As protein: CASSRQGSSTDTQYF.

The chain recombines TRBV28 with TRBJ2-4; D might be TRBD1 (5 bases). V dropped 3 bases and J dropped 9 bases, with 15 bases sitting between them. The CDR3 runs 14 residues. The germline gives CDR1 MDHEN, CDR2 SYDVKM. The DNA of the CDR3 is TGTGCCAGCAGTTTGGGTCAGGGTTTTAGCATTCAGTACTTC. It is translated as CASSLGQGFSIQYF.

The chain recombines TRBV19 with TRBJ2-7, with a weak D call TRBD2 (5 bases). The CDR3 spans 15 residues. V was clipped by 2 bases and J by 2 bases, with 13 bases between them. Germline V CDR1 and CDR2: LNHDA, SQIVND (reference sequence). The CDR3 region is CASSIKIEGTYEQYF. Here the CDR3 DNA reads TGTGCCAGTAGTATAAAGATAGAGGGAACCTACGAGCAGTACTTC.

This chain uses TRBV11-2 with TRBJ1-1; D is undetermined. V shed 4 bases and J shed 1 base, with 13 bases lying between them. The CDR3 contains 15 residues. Per germline, CDR1 SGHAT and CDR2 FQNNGV. CDR3 coding DNA: TGTGCCAGCAGCTCGGCCCCGAGGCCGAACACTGAAGCTTTCTTT. It yields the protein CASSSAPRPNTEAFF.

This chain joins TRBV10-2 and TRBJ2-7; maybe TRBD1 (6 bases). V lost 3 bases, J lost 3 bases, and 9 bases lay in between. There are 13 residues in the CDR3. CDR1 is WSHSY, CDR2 SAAADI, per germline. The CDR3 protein is CASSDSGDYEQYF. The CDR3 nucleotides are TGCGCCAGCAGTGATTCAGGGGACTACGAGCAGTACTTC.

The chain recombines TRBV5-5 with TRBJ2-1, with 11 bases identical to TRBD2. This CDR3 comprises 17 residues. CDR1 SGHKS and CDR2 YYEKEE come from the germline V gene (reference sequence). The junction had 11 bases not matched to a gene; V was cut back by 0 bases and J by 9 bases. The CDR3 protein is CASSLGPLAGGTSEQFF. In DNA form, the CDR3 reads TGTGCCAGCAGCTTGGGCCCCTTAGCGGGAGGGACAAGTGAGCAGTTCTTC.

A remark on this clone: Other nucleotide sequences in the sample specify the same CDR3. The chain recombines TRBV5-1 with TRBJ2-5; D is perhaps TRBD2 (6 bases). Germline CDR1 SGHRS, CDR2 YFSETQ. The germline V and J ends were trimmed by 4 bases and 2 bases, with 9 bases remaining between them. This CDR3 is 13 amino acids long. The CDR3 spells CASSRAGQETQYF. The DNA of the CDR3 is TGCGCCAGCAGCCGGGCGGGACAAGAGACCCAGTACTTC.

The chain couples TRBV5-1 to TRBJ2-2; 11 bases align to TRBD2. The ends lost 0 bases at V and 4 bases at J; junction bases unmatched: 2. CDR3 length: 16 residues. The germline gives CDR1 SGHRS, CDR2 YFSETQ. The chain's CDR3 is CASSLETSGITGELFF. CDR3 coding DNA: TGCGCCAGCAGCTTGGAGACTAGCGGGATCACCGGGGAGCTGTTTTTT.

The sample holds one count of this clone. The chain has TRBV9 and TRBJ2-1, with 12 nucleotides matching TRBD2. This CDR3 has 20 amino acids. CDR1 and CDR2 from the germline V gene are SGDLS and YYNGEE. The V gene end was trimmed by 2 bases and the J gene end by 0 bases; junction bases not matched to a gene: 12. Here the CDR3 reads CASSVSPGLAGDYSYNEQFF. The CDR3 bases are TGTGCCAGCAGCGTTTCCCCGGGACTAGCGGGTGATTACTCCTACAATGAGCAGTTCTTC.

The genes are TRBV2 and TRBJ2-1; 7 bases line up with TRBD1. There are 13 residues in the CDR3. CDR1 and CDR2 (germline): SNHLY, FYNNEI. Unmatched junction bases numbered 3, after V lost 5 bases and J lost 5 bases. This CDR3 reads CASSKQGNNEQFF. In nucleotides, the CDR3 is TGTGCCAGCAGTAAACAGGGGAACAATGAGCAGTTCTTC.